The rows below give T cell receptor beta chains drawn from one sample of a study of T cell repertoires in cytomegalovirus infection. The antigens of these receptors remain unknown. TCRdb analysed the reads with MiXCR anew, one entry per CDR3 protein. The table has 570,000 or so distinct CDR3 sequences, around two fifths seen once; the top ten hold about 48%. The sample in question was cultured PBMCs, obtained from culture after CMV antigen stimulation. The receptor source for this set is a human donor in good health (CMV status not recorded). Some clones in this sample may be carry-over from other donors' samples. Both conserved end residues are part of each CDR3. A D gene is named only where the DNA matches it firmly. Size is stated for part of the rows, as once, few or many counts, or as a class when the clone is expanded.

few,TRBV5-4,TRBJ2-5,.,CASSFRSGQETQYF,TGTGCCAGCAGCTTCCGTAGCGGCCAAGAGACCCAGTACTTC
few,TRBV5-4,TRBJ1-3,.,CASSSAVGNTIYF,TGTGCCAGCAGCAGTGCAGTAGGAAACACCATATATTTT
once,TRBV19,TRBJ2-5,.,CASSIDLRRGHQETQYF,TGTGCCAGTAGTATAGATCTACGGAGGGGACACCAAGAGACCCAGTACTTC
.,TRBV7-2,TRBJ2-1,.,CASSLAGAALNEQFF,TGTGCCAGCAGCTTAGCGGGGGCGGCGCTAAATGAGCAGTTCTTC
few,TRBV11-2,TRBJ2-2,TRBD1,CASRPGQGRAGELFF,TGTGCCAGCAGACCCGGACAGGGACGGGCCGGGGAGCTGTTTTTT
.,TRBV7-2,TRBJ2-4,TRBD2,CASSPGLAGGKNIQYF,TGTGCCAGCAGCCCCGGACTAGCGGGGGGTAAAAACATTCAGTACTTC
.,TRBV6-2/TRBV6-3,TRBJ1-4,.,CASLGAATNEKLFF,TGTGCCAGCCTGGGGGCTGCAACTAATGAAAAACTGTTTTTT
many,TRBV7-6,TRBJ2-3,TRBD2,CASSSTSGGSTDTQYF,TGTGCCAGCAGCTCCACTAGCGGGGGAAGCACAGATACGCAGTATTTT
.,TRBV11-2,TRBJ2-1,.,CASSLRDGLDRHNEQFF,TGTGCCAGCAGCCTACGAGACGGACTCGACAGACACAATGAGCAGTTCTTC
.,TRBV5-4,TRBJ2-1,.,CASSPDGLSYNEQFF,TGTGCCAGCAGCCCAGACGGTCTCTCCTACAATGAGCAGTTCTTC
few,TRBV12-3/TRBV12-4,TRBJ1-2,.,CASSLPARGRNGYTF,TGTGCCAGCAGTTTGCCAGCCCGGGGAAGGAATGGCTACACCTTC
.,TRBV12-3/TRBV12-4,TRBJ1-6,TRBD1,CASSLTGGESPLHF,TGTGCCAGCAGCCTAACAGGGGGCGAATCACCCCTCCACTTT
few,TRBV19,TRBJ2-2,.,CASSIDQGSANTGELFF,TGTGCCAGTAGTATAGATCAGGGATCGGCGAACACCGGGGAGCTGTTTTTT